One sample yielded the 32 T cell receptor beta chains listed below, sequenced in a study of Ad26.COV2.S vaccination and SARS-CoV-2 variants. Profiling relied on immunoSEQ multiplex PCR, and the TCRdb table lists in-frame clones only, not all of them. The sample contains around 500,000 clones, 80% to 90% of which appear only once. The treatment was: 19 received Ad26.COV2.S at low or high dose, single or two shots; 5 received placebo; per-sample allocation not given. Following the first vaccine or placebo injection, samples were taken on day 63. The sample in question was peripheral blood, obtained in a trial of Ad26.COV2.S vaccine versus placebo. The receptors were gathered from a person aged 18-65 years who received the Ad26.COV2.S COVID-19 vaccine or a placebo.

The chain links TRBV7-9 to TRBJ2-7; 8 bases line up with TRBD1. V trimming: 8 bases; J trimming: 2 bases; junction bases outside the gene matches: 2. Germline CDR1 is SEHNR and CDR2 is FQNEAQ (reference sequence). CDR3 length: 12 amino acids. CDR3: CASRDRTYEQYF. CDR3 bases: TGTGCCAGCCGGGACAGGACCTACGAGCAGTACTTC.

This sequence joins TRBV28 and TRBJ1-2, with 8 bases matching TRBD1. CDR3 length: 14 amino acids. CDR1 is MDHEN and CDR2 is SYDVKM in the germline V gene. With 3 bases clipped from V and 5 bases from J, the junction kept 5 bases outside the gene matches. CDR3 region: CASSLGGQGYGYTF. In DNA, the CDR3 is TGTGCCAGCAGTTTGGGCGGACAGGGATATGGCTACACCTTC.

The chain combines TRBV6-6 with TRBJ1-6, with 8 positions matching TRBD1. With V trimmed by 6 bases and J by 6 bases, 10 bases remained unmatched. The CDR3 has 16 amino acids. Looked up from germline, CDR1 is MNHNY and CDR2 is SVGAGI (reference sequence). CDR3: CASSQQGAGGNSPLHF. As DNA, the CDR3 is TGTGCCAGCAGCCAGCAGGGGGCGGGCGGTAATTCACCCCTCCACTTT.

The chain links TRBV9 to TRBJ2-3, with D perhaps being TRBD1 or TRBD2 (5 bases each). Trimming cost V 3 bases and J 5 bases, with 7 bases left between them. This CDR3 comprises 12 residues. CDR1 is SGDLS and CDR2 is YYNGEE in the germline V gene. As DNA, the CDR3 is TGTGCCAGCAGCGAGGGACGAGATACGCAGTATTTT. The encoded protein is CASSEGRDTQYF.

J is TRBJ2-5 and V is TRBV11-2; 7 positions match TRBD1. Germline V CDR1 and CDR2: SGHAT, FQNNGV. V was clipped by 3 bases and J by 7 bases; unmatched bases: 11. CDR3 length: 15 residues. DNA for the CDR3: TGTGCCAGCAGCTTTTTAGGGGGCCCGGGTAGGACCCAGTACTTC. It translates to CASSFLGGPGRTQYF.

The chain couples TRBV29-1 to TRBJ2-7; no definite D call. Germline-derived CDR1 and CDR2 are SQVTM and ANQGSEA. V gave up 4 bases and J gave up 2 bases, with 9 bases separating them. This CDR3 has 12 amino acids. Written as DNA, the CDR3 is TGCAGCGTTGTTGCGGTTACCTACGAGCAGTACTTC. It is translated as CSVVAVTYEQYF.

J is TRBJ2-4 and V is TRBV7-2; 10 bases are a match to TRBD1. V was pared by 3 bases and J by 13 bases, with 9 bases of the junction left unmatched. CDR1 and CDR2 (germline): SGHTA, FQGNSA. The CDR3 totals 14 residues. The CDR3 reads CASSFLMTGGIQYF. The CDR3, as DNA: TGTGCCAGCAGCTTTTTAATGACAGGGGGCATCCAGTACTTC.

The genes are TRBV2 and TRBJ1-5; perhaps TRBD1 as D (6 bases). V was cut by 6 bases and J by 2 bases, with 8 bases left in between. The germline V gene has CDR1 SNHLY and CDR2 FYNNEI. This CDR3 region has 13 residues. CDR3 nucleotides: TGTGCCAGCAGACGGACAGGCAATCAGCCCCAGCATTTT. This codes for CASRRTGNQPQHF.

This chain connects TRBV28 to TRBJ2-2; TRBD1 might be the D (6 bases). The V end was cut by 7 bases, the J end by 8 bases, with 17 bases between. This CDR3 region has 14 residues. Looked up from germline, CDR1 is MDHEN and CDR2 is SYDVKM. The CDR3 reads CASTSQDRWGELFF. In nucleotides, the CDR3 is TGTGCCAGCACTTCACAGGACAGATGGGGGGAGCTGTTTTTT.

The rearrangement links TRBV13 to TRBJ2-1, with 12 positions matching TRBD1. This CDR3 contains 16 residues. Per the germline V gene, CDR1 is PRHDT and CDR2 is FYEKMQ (reference sequence). V lost 0 bases, J lost 7 bases, and 4 bases stayed unmatched. This CDR3 is CASSLGGTGGRNEQFF. The CDR3 DNA reads TGTGCCAGCAGCTTAGGTGGGACAGGGGGCCGGAATGAGCAGTTCTTC.

This clone appeared a single time. CDR3 nucleotides: TGTGCCAGCAGCAAGACTGGAACAGATACGCAGTATTTT. Translated: CASSKTGTDTQYF. The chain recombines TRBV5-6 with TRBJ2-3, with unresolved D. This CDR3 has 13 amino acids. V was cut by 4 bases and J by 3 bases, with 9 bases left in between. Per germline, CDR1 SGHDT and CDR2 YYEEEE.

The chain employs TRBV5-1 and TRBJ1-2; D unclear. The V and J ends lost 4 bases and 0 bases respectively, with 10 bases between them. The germline V gene has CDR1 SGHRS and CDR2 YFSETQ. The CDR3 contains 14 residues. The CDR3 protein is CASSETATNYGYTF. In DNA form, the CDR3 reads TGCGCCAGCAGCGAGACCGCGACTAACTATGGCTACACCTTC.

The genes are TRBV28 and TRBJ2-5; no definite D call. CDR1 and CDR2 from the germline V gene are MDHEN and SYDVKM. Trimming took 2 bases from V and 5 from J, leaving 9 bases between them. There are 13 residues in the CDR3. CDR3 residues: CASSLTLQETQYF. In DNA, the CDR3 is TGTGCCAGCAGTTTAACGTTGCAGGAGACCCAGTACTTC.

This chain joins TRBV6-2 or TRBV6-3 and TRBJ1-2, with TRBD1 identical over 8 bases. The germline V gene encodes CDR1 MNHEY and CDR2 SVGEGT. V dropped 3 bases and J dropped 7; count of bases not matched to a gene: 10. This CDR3 region has 15 residues. The CDR3 sequence: CASSYELDRVSGYTF. CDR3 DNA: TGTGCCAGCAGTTATGAGCTGGACAGGGTATCTGGCTACACCTTC.

V usage is TRBV6-1 and J usage is TRBJ1-5; unclear D gene. The CDR3 sequence is 16 residues long. In germline, CDR1 is MNHNS, CDR2 SASEGT. The V and J ends lost 0 bases and 3 bases respectively, with 12 bases between them. The DNA of the CDR3 is TGTGCCAGCAGTGAAGCGCCTAGACATTACAATCAGCCCCAGCATTTT. Amino acids: CASSEAPRHYNQPQHF.

V gene TRBV7-9 combines with J gene TRBJ2-3, with D tentatively TRBD1 (6 bases). With 10 bases removed from V and 0 bases from J, the gap between germline ends came to 8 bases. This CDR3 is built from 12 residues. CDR1 SEHNR and CDR2 FQNEAQ come from the germline V gene (reference sequence). The CDR3 coding sequence is TGTGCCATCGGACAGAGCACAGATACGCAGTATTTT. Amino acid sequence: CAIGQSTDTQYF.

The rearrangement links TRBV19 to TRBJ2-3; 8 bases agree with TRBD2. Germline V gives CDR1 LNHDA, CDR2 SQIVND (reference sequence). Trimming cost V 5 bases and J 3 bases; bases outside gene matches: 10. This CDR3 has 16 amino acids. The DNA for the CDR3 is TGTGCCAGTAGTGTCTATAGCGGGACGGGGACAGATACGCAGTATTTT. Protein: CASSVYSGTGTDTQYF. Full variable domain (rest looked up from reference TRBV19 and TRBJ2-3): DGGITQSPKYLFRKEGQNVTLSCEQNLNHDAMYWYRQDPGQGLRLIYYSQIVNDFQKGDIAEGYSVSREKKESFPLTVTSAQKNPTAFYLCASSVYSGTGTDTQYFGPGTRLTVL.

The chain recombines TRBV19 with TRBJ1-2, with a possible D match to TRBD1 (5 bases). Trimming took off 3 bases at V and 8 bases at J, with 13 bases between the two ends. The CDR3 has 13 residues. Germline assignment: CDR1 LNHDA and CDR2 SQIVND (reference sequence). The CDR3 bases are TGTGCCAGTAGTATTTCAGGGCCCGGGGGCTACACCTTC. Its protein is CASSISGPGGYTF.

The chain couples TRBV6-6 to TRBJ1-5; D unresolved. The germline gives CDR1 MNHNY, CDR2 SVGAGI (reference sequence). The CDR3 length is 15 residues. Trimming cost V 4 bases and J 6 bases, with 16 bases left between them. Written as DNA, the CDR3 is TGTGCCAGCAGTTTCGCCAGCCAGCGGAGTCAGCCCCAGCATTTT. Protein sequence: CASSFASQRSQPQHF.

V usage is TRBV7-8 and J usage is TRBJ2-3; the D call may be TRBD1 or TRBD2 (5 bases each). CDR3 size: 14 residues. Between the trimmed V and J ends, which lost 5 bases and 4 bases, there was a span of 13 bases. The germline V gene encodes CDR1 SGHVS and CDR2 FQNEAQ. The CDR3 here is CASSLGTSPDTQYF. The CDR3 region has the DNA TGTGCCAGCAGCCTTGGGACCTCGCCAGATACGCAGTATTTT.

The gene calls are TRBV6-1 and TRBJ2-1; 8 bases are a match to TRBD2. With 4 bases clipped from V and 2 bases from J, the junction kept 4 bases outside the gene matches. CDR1 is MNHNS and CDR2 is SASEGT in the germline V gene. The CDR3 consists of 15 residues. CDR3 DNA sequence: TGTGCCAGCAGTGGAGCGGGACTAGCCTACAATGAGCAGTTCTTC. Translation gives CASSGAGLAYNEQFF.

J is TRBJ1-2 and V is TRBV5-1, with 9 bases fitting TRBD1. V was pared by 1 base and J by 6 bases, with 4 bases of the junction left unmatched. CDR1 is SGHRS and CDR2 is YFSETQ in the germline V gene. CDR3 size: 14 residues. CDR3 region: CASSLTGTGNGYTF. The CDR3 DNA sequence: TGCGCCAGCAGCTTGACCGGGACAGGGAATGGCTACACCTTC.

This clone was seen only once. The J gene is TRBJ2-1, the V gene TRBV5-4; no firm D call. V was trimmed by 0 bases and J by 1 base, leaving 8 bases between them. Germline V gene lookup returns CDR1 SGHNT and CDR2 YYREEE (reference sequence). This CDR3 spans 15 amino acids. CDR3 residues: CASSLGGPSYNEQFF. CDR3 bases: TGTGCCAGCAGCTTGGGTGGCCCTTCCTACAATGAGCAGTTCTTC. Using reference TRBV5-4 and TRBJ2-1 for the parts outside the CDR3, the full variable domain is ETGVTQSPTHLIKTRGQQVTLRCSSQSGHNTVSWYQQALGQGPQFIFQYYREEENGRGNFPPRFSGLQFPNYSSELNVNALELDDSALYLCASSLGGPSYNEQFFGPGTRLTVL.

The rearrangement joins TRBV3-1 (or the pseudogene TRBV3-2) to TRBJ2-3; a possible D gene is TRBD2 (6 bases). This CDR3 spans 13 amino acids. V lost 6 bases to trimming and J lost 5 bases, with 12 bases between them. Germline values: CDR1 LGHDT, CDR2 YNNKEL (reference sequence). CDR3 sequence reads: CASRRQGGDTQYF. Written as DNA, the CDR3 is TGTGCCAGCAGACGGCAGGGAGGAGATACGCAGTATTTT.

The chain couples TRBV7-8 to TRBJ1-3; D not resolved. This CDR3 spans 14 amino acids. V lost 3 bases, J lost 0 bases, and 6 bases lay in between. The germline gives CDR1 SGHVS, CDR2 FQNEAQ. CDR3 amino acids: CASSLPSSGNTIYF. For the CDR3, the DNA is TGTGCCAGCAGCTTGCCGAGCTCTGGAAACACCATATATTTT.

The chain links TRBV25-1 to TRBJ2-5; a weak D match, TRBD2 (6 bases). Germline CDR1 is MGHDK and CDR2 is SYGVNS. This CDR3 spans 14 amino acids. Trimming removed 7 bases from V and 1 base from J, with 13 bases in between. The CDR3 reads CASTSWRGQETQYF. CDR3 nucleotides: TGTGCCAGCACCTCCTGGAGGGGCCAAGAGACCCAGTACTTC.

The V call is TRBV4-2, the J call TRBJ2-7; tentatively, D is TRBD1 or TRBD2 (5 bases each). CDR1 and CDR2 from the germline V gene are LGHNA and YNFKEQ. This CDR3 contains 15 residues. V dropped 3 bases and J dropped 0 bases, with 12 bases sitting between them. The CDR3 region has the DNA TGTGCCAGCAGCCACACCGGGACGGACTCCTACGAGCAGTACTTC. Residues: CASSHTGTDSYEQYF.

The chain joins TRBV6-1 to TRBJ2-7, with 10 bases identical to TRBD1. V lost 3 bases and J lost 3; bases outside the gene matches: 8. This CDR3 region has 16 residues. The germline gives CDR1 MNHNS, CDR2 SASEGT. The CDR3 is CASSEIPGQGIYEQYF. CDR3 in DNA: TGTGCCAGCAGTGAGATCCCGGGACAGGGGATCTACGAGCAGTACTTC.

This clone was observed a handful of times. The J gene is TRBJ2-7, the V gene TRBV4-2, with unresolved D. The V end lost 0 bases, the J end lost 2 bases, and 11 bases lay between the germline ends. This CDR3 region has 15 residues. Germline-derived CDR1 and CDR2 are LGHNA and YNFKEQ. The CDR3 DNA sequence: TGTGCCAGCAGCCAAGACGGCCAAAGAACCTACGAGCAGTACTTC. As protein: CASSQDGQRTYEQYF.

V and J are TRBV19 and TRBJ1-1; no definite D call. The CDR3 covers 15 residues. Germline lookup yields CDR1 LNHDA and CDR2 SQIVND (reference sequence). V lost 3 bases, J lost 0 bases, and 11 bases lay in between. The CDR3, as DNA: TGTGCCAGTAGTATTACCCAGACCTTGAACACTGAAGCTTTCTTT. This sequence encodes CASSITQTLNTEAFF.

The V and J genes are TRBV28 and TRBJ1-4, with 8 bases aligning to TRBD1. J gave up 3 bases and V 5 bases, and 5 bases lay outside the gene matches. The V gene's germline CDR1 is MDHEN and CDR2 SYDVKM. This CDR3 comprises 15 residues. DNA of the CDR3: TGTGCCAGCAGTATAGGACAGGGTCCTAATGAAAAACTGTTTTTT. As protein: CASSIGQGPNEKLFF.

Worth noting for this clone: Other DNA sequences in this sample translate to the same CDR3. The chain couples TRBV30 to TRBJ2-7, with no clear D. The CDR3 is 11 residues long. Germline V CDR1 and CDR2: GTSNPN, SVGIG (reference sequence). V was cut by 2 bases and J by 0 bases, with 2 bases left in between. The CDR3 protein is CAWSLSYEQYF. The CDR3 nucleotides read TGTGCCTGGAGTCTCTCCTACGAGCAGTACTTC.